This TCR beta chain came from a study of blood T cells in healthy people across ages. Through a sample-barcoded 5' primer and a J-beta primer mix, a second PCR was run for roughly 6 to 11 cycles. From the 5' RACE reads, TCRdb called clonotypes with MiXCR, one entry per CDR3 protein. Here the sample spans 1.8 million or so distinct CDR3 sequences, approximately 39% being singletons. Study observations and caveats: As naive T cell percentage varied, TCR beta diversity correlated strongly with it. It was held that the diversity estimates obtained from one million T cells were underestimates. The recorded TCR beta diversity per million T cells decreased in a roughly linear manner with age.

Germline CDR1 and CDR2: MNHEY and SVGEGT. V shed 7 bases and J 4 bases; nucleotides not matched to a gene: 9. CDR3 length: 14 amino acids. Note on this clonotype: Its antigen is undetermined.

The TCR comes from a human donor in good health. The J gene is TRBJ2-5, the V gene TRBV6-2 or TRBV6-3, with 7 bases lining up with TRBD1. Sequencing was carried out using blood. The DNA for the CDR3 is TGTGCCAGCACCGACAGGGTGTCGGGAGAGACCCAGTACTTC. Translated, it gives CASTDRVSGETQYF.